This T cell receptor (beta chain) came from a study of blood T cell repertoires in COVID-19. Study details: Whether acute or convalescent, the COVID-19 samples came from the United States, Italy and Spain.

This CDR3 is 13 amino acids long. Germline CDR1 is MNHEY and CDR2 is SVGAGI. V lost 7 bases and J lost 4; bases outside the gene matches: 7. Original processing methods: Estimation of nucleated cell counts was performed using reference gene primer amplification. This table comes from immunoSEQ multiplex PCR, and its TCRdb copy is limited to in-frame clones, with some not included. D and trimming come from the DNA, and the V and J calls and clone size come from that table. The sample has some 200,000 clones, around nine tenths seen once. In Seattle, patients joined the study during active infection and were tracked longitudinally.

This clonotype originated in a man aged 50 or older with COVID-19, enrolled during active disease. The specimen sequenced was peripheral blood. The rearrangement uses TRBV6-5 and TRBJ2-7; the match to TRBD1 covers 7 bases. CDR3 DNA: TGTGCCAGCAAGGCGACAGGGTGGTACGAGCAGTACTTC. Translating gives CASKATGWYEQYF.